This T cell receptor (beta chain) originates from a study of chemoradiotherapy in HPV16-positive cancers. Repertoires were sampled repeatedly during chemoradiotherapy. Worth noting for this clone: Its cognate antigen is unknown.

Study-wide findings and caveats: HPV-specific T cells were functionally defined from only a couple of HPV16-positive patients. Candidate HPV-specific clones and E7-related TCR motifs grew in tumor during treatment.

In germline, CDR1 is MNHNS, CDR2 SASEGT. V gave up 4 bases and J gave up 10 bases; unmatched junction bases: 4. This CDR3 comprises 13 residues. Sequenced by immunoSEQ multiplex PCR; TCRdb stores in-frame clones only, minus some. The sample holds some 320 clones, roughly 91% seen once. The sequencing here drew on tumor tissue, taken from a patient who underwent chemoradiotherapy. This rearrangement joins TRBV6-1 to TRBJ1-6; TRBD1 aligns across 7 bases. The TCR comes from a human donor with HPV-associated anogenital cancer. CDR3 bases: TGTGCCAGCAGTGGCCGACAGGGATCACCCCTCCACTTT. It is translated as CASSGRQGSPLHF.